Listed here are 25 T cell receptor beta chains from one sample, sequenced in a study of neurological immune-mediated disorders. TCRdb re-analysed the 5' RACE reads in MiXCR, keeping a single row per CDR3 protein. The data show about 59,000 distinct CDR3 sequences, less than 25% seen once. The time point was: technical triplicate 2. Sequenced sample: PBMCs. These receptors came from a man between 60 and 75 years old with HTLV-1-associated myelopathy (HAM/TSP).

This clonotype was picked up many times. This rearrangement joins TRBV5-1 to TRBJ2-7; no clear D. The germline V gene encodes CDR1 SGHRS and CDR2 YFSETQ. The ends were cut back, 3 bases at V and 7 bases at J, with 17 bases in the middle. The CDR3 is 14 residues long. This chain's CDR3 is CASSSNAATKEQYF. The DNA for the CDR3 is TGCGCCAGCAGCTCGAACGCAGCGACAAAAGAGCAGTACTTC.

This clonotype was seen ten or more times. This chain links TRBV2 with TRBJ2-1; 12 bases map to TRBD2. The CDR3 runs 16 residues. Looked up from germline, CDR1 is SNHLY and CDR2 is FYNNEI. Trimming cost V 5 bases and J 4 bases; bases outside gene matches: 6. CDR3 loop: CASSPSGRAGYNEQFF. The CDR3 bases are TGTGCCAGCAGTCCTAGCGGGAGGGCGGGGTACAATGAGCAGTTCTTC. Full variable domain (missing parts from reference TRBV2 and TRBJ2-1): EPEVTQTPSHQVTQMGQEVILRCVPISNHLYFYWYRQILGQKVEFLVSFYNNEISEKSEIFDDQFSVERPDGSNFTLKIRSTKLEDSAMYFCASSPSGRAGYNEQFFGPGTRLTVL.

This clonotype was counted many times. V is TRBV5-1 and J is TRBJ2-2; D is uncertain. V lost 0 bases and J 6 bases, leaving 3 bases between the germline ends. This CDR3 contains 12 residues. Germline V gives CDR1 SGHRS, CDR2 YFSETQ. This CDR3 is CASSLGAGELFF. CDR3 in DNA: TGCGCCAGCAGCTTGGGAGCCGGGGAGCTGTTTTTT.

This clonotype was seen at least ten times. The V call is TRBV3-1, the J call TRBJ1-1, with 10 bases lining up with TRBD1. Germline V CDR1 and CDR2: LGHDT, YNNKEL (reference sequence). Unmatched junction bases numbered 9, after V lost 4 bases and J lost 7 bases. This CDR3 has 15 residues. The CDR3 loop is CASSLGTGAAGEAFF. Written as DNA, the CDR3 is TGTGCCAGCAGCCTCGGGACAGGGGCGGCGGGTGAAGCTTTCTTT. Drawing the rest from reference TRBV3-1 and TRBJ1-1, the complete variable domain is DTAVSQTPKYLVTQMGNDKSIKCEQNLGHDTMYWYKQDSKKFLKIMFSYNNKELIINETVPNRFSPKSPDKAHLNLHINSLELGDSAVYFCASSLGTGAAGEAFFGQGTRLTVV.

This clonotype is a singleton in its sample. The chain links TRBV9 to TRBJ2-2; 8 nucleotides match TRBD2. V lost 2 bases to trimming and J lost 4 bases; unmatched junction nucleotides: 4. CDR1 and CDR2 (germline): SGDLS, YYNGEE. The CDR3 extends over 15 amino acids. The CDR3 spells CASSVSGTSTGELFF. CDR3 DNA: TGTGCCAGCAGCGTTTCCGGGACTAGCACCGGGGAGCTGTTTTTT. Looking up the rest from reference TRBV9 and TRBJ2-2 gives the full variable domain: DSGVTQTPKHLITATGQRVTLRCSPRSGDLSVYWYQQSLDQGLQFLIQYYNGEERAKGNILERFSAQQFPDLHSELNLSSLELGDSALYFCASSVSGTSTGELFFGEGSRLTVL.

This clonotype was seen repeatedly, ten times or more. The chain couples TRBV5-6 to TRBJ1-2, with D uncertain. Germline values: CDR1 SGHDT, CDR2 YYEEEE. CDR3 length: 12 residues. The V end was cut by 2 bases, the J end by 7 bases, with 9 bases between. In DNA, the CDR3 is TGTGCCAGCAGCTTAGCTTCCGGTGGCTACACCTTC. It translates to CASSLASGGYTF.

A note on this clonotype: A much larger clone sits a single nucleotide away, making a read error possible. V usage is TRBV5-6 and J usage is TRBJ2-3, with TRBD2 matching 11 bases. This CDR3 comprises 18 residues. The junction had 13 bases not matched to a gene; V was cut back by 4 bases and J by 3 bases. Per germline, CDR1 SGHDT and CDR2 YYEEEE. The CDR3 is CASSERGLAVGRTDTQYF. CDR3 DNA sequence: TGTGCCAGCAGCGAGAGGGGACTAGCGGTAGGGAGGACAGATACGCAGTATTTT.

Ten or more counts support this clonotype. The chain recombines TRBV7-3 with TRBJ1-1, with TRBD1 as a possible D gene (5 bases). From germline, CDR1 is SGHTA and CDR2 FQGTGA. V lost 5 bases and J 1 base, leaving 8 bases between the germline ends. This CDR3 has 13 residues. The DNA for the CDR3 is TGTGCCAGCAGCGATGACAGGAACACTGAAGCTTTCTTT. Its translation is CASSDDRNTEAFF.

In its sample, this clonotype was seen many times. The chain carries TRBV12-3 or TRBV12-4 and TRBJ1-2, with 7 positions matching TRBD1. The length of the CDR3 is 13 residues. After removal of 8 bases from V and 7 bases from J, the junction contained 10 bases not matched to a gene. DNA of the CDR3: TGTGCCAGCGGTCCGACAGGGCGGGGTGGCTACACCTTC. Translated, it gives CASGPTGRGGYTF.

In its sample, this clonotype was seen a few times. A much larger clone lies one base from this, so it may be a read error. The gene calls are TRBV11-2 and TRBJ2-3; D is uncertain. The CDR3 has 15 amino acids. Trimming removed 2 bases from V and 3 bases from J, with 12 bases in between. Germline V CDR1 and CDR2: SGHAT, FQNNGV. CDR3 DNA sequence: TGTGCCAGCAGCTTATATTCGGGCTGGACAGATACGCAGTATTTT. Translated, it gives CASSLYSGWTDTQYF.

This clonotype was observed many times. This chain connects TRBV5-1 to TRBJ2-3; D uncertain. This CDR3 has 14 amino acids. V lost 5 bases, J lost 2 bases, and 12 bases lay in between. Germline V lookup: CDR1 SGHRS, CDR2 YFSETQ. In nucleotides, the CDR3 is TGCGCCAGCAGTCCGACACGGTTCACAGATACGCAGTATTTT. Its translation is CASSPTRFTDTQYF.

This clonotype was seen at least ten times. The genes are TRBV10-3 and TRBJ2-5; perhaps D is TRBD1 or TRBD2 (5 bases each). V dropped 6 bases and J dropped 3 bases, with 11 bases sitting between them. Germline CDR1 reads ENHRY; CDR2 reads SYGVKD. This CDR3 is built from 13 residues. The CDR3 here is CAIRDGTEETQYF. CDR3 bases: TGTGCCATCAGGGATGGGACCGAAGAGACCCAGTACTTC.

Concerning this clonotype itself: A junction end diverges from the germline sequence, so it may reflect a read error. The V and J genes are TRBV19 and TRBJ2-3; perhaps TRBD1 as D (6 bases). This CDR3 has 14 residues. CDR1 is LNHDA, CDR2 SQIVND, per germline (reference sequence). CDR3 nucleotide sequence: TGTGCCAGTAGTATAGAGGACAGCATAGATACGCAGTATTTT. Its translation: CASSIEDSIDTQYF. Full variable domain (remainder filled in from reference TRBV19 and TRBJ2-3): DGGITQSPKYLFRKEGQNVTLSCEQNLNHDAMYWYRQDPGQGLRLIYYSQIVNDFQKGDIAEGYSVSREKKESFPLTVTSAQKNPTAFYLCASSIEDSIDTQYFGPGTRLTVL.

The chain recombines TRBV20-1 with TRBJ2-1; a possible D gene is TRBD2 (6 bases). This CDR3 spans 14 amino acids. V lost 0 bases to trimming and J lost 7 bases, with 13 bases between them. Germline-derived CDR1 and CDR2 are DFQATT and SNEGSKA (reference sequence). The CDR3 coding sequence is TGCAGTGCTAGAGATGAGCGGGCTTTGAATGAGCAGTTCTTC. It specifies CSARDERALNEQFF.

The CDR3: CASSSTREKETQYF. CDR3 nucleotides: TGCGCCAGCAGCTCGACACGGGAAAAAGAGACCCAGTACTTC. The chain joins TRBV5-1 to TRBJ2-5; D is possibly TRBD2 (5 bases). Germline-derived CDR1 and CDR2 are SGHRS and YFSETQ. V was trimmed by 3 bases and J by 3 bases, leaving 12 bases between them. CDR3 length: 14 amino acids.

V gene TRBV10-1 combines with J gene TRBJ2-3; 8 bases match TRBD2. J gave up 0 bases and V 8 bases, and 4 bases lay outside the gene matches. The V gene's germline CDR1 is WNHNN and CDR2 SYGVQD (reference sequence). The CDR3 contains 14 residues. The CDR3 nucleotides are TGCGCCAGCCATAGCGGGATTAGCACAGATACGCAGTATTTT. Its protein is CASHSGISTDTQYF.

This clonotype was found a few times. This sequence joins TRBV9 and TRBJ1-6, with D maybe TRBD1 (6 bases). CDR1 is SGDLS, CDR2 YYNGEE, per germline. V was cut by 4 bases and J by 6 bases, with 11 bases left in between. The CDR3 is made up of 14 amino acids. The CDR3 protein is CASSPGVGNSPLHF. The CDR3 DNA follows: TGTGCCAGCAGCCCAGGGGTGGGTAATTCACCCCTCCACTTT.

In this sample, this clonotype turned up many times. The rearrangement joins TRBV5-1 to TRBJ2-1; 9 bases align to TRBD1. Trimming removed 1 base from V and 5 bases from J; junction bases left unmatched: 31. Germline V lookup: CDR1 SGHRS, CDR2 YFSETQ. This CDR3 region has 24 residues. The CDR3 protein is CASSLTWGQGNFGSGREPHNEQFF. The CDR3 DNA sequence: TGCGCCAGCAGCTTGACCTGGGGACAGGGCAACTTTGGTTCGGGACGAGAACCTCACAATGAGCAGTTCTTC.

This rearrangement joins TRBV29-1 to TRBJ2-5; no definite D call. CDR3 length equals 12 residues. With 0 bases removed from V and 3 bases from J, the gap between germline ends came to 5 bases. The germline CDR1 and CDR2 sequences are SQVTM and ANQGSEA. This CDR3 is CSVEDGEETQYF. CDR3 bases: TGCAGCGTTGAAGACGGAGAAGAGACCCAGTACTTC.

This clonotype has ten or more counts. The chain links TRBV12-3 or TRBV12-4 to TRBJ1-1, with a weak D call TRBD1 (5 bases). The germline V and J ends were trimmed by 4 bases and 5 bases, with 20 bases remaining between them. The length of the CDR3 is 16 residues. The CDR3 nucleotides read TGTGCCAGCAGTTCCCGGCGAGTAGGGGCCACAACTGAAGCTTTCTTT. Amino acid sequence: CASSSRRVGATTEAFF.

This clonotype was detected only once. The rearrangement joins TRBV3-1 to TRBJ1-6, with 9 bases identical to TRBD1. Germline V CDR1 and CDR2: LGHDT, YNNKEL (reference sequence). Trimming cost V 5 bases and J 10 bases; bases outside gene matches: 6. This CDR3 has 14 amino acids. DNA for the CDR3: TGTGCCAGCAGCTCTGGGACAGGGAAATCACCCCTCCACTTT. This translates into CASSSGTGKSPLHF.

This clonotype was counted ten times or more. V and J are TRBV15 and TRBJ1-5, with D possibly TRBD1 on 6 matching bases. The germline V gene has CDR1 LNHNV and CDR2 YYDKDF (reference sequence). This CDR3 spans 13 amino acids. Trimming left V 6 bases short and J 6 bases short, with 12 bases between. CDR3: CATSRDTTQPQHF. The CDR3 DNA reads as TGTGCCACCAGTAGGGACACCACTCAGCCCCAGCATTTT. The full variable domain, in which reference TRBV15 and TRBJ1-5 provide the parts outside the CDR3, is DAMVIQNPRYQVTQFGKPVTLSCSQTLNHNVMYWYQQKSSQAPKLLFHYYDKDFNNEADTPDNFQSRRPNTSFCFLDIRSPGLGDTAMYLCATSRDTTQPQHFGDGTRLSIL.

This clonotype ranks as medium-sized (0.01 to 0.1%). CDR3 nucleotides: TGCGCCAGCAGCCCGACTAGAGGCACAGATACGCAGTATTTT. Amino acid sequence: CASSPTRGTDTQYF. V is TRBV5-1 and J is TRBJ2-3; D perhaps matches TRBD2 (6 bases). The CDR3 has 14 residues. The V end was cut by 4 bases, the J end by 1 base, with 10 bases between. From germline, CDR1 is SGHRS and CDR2 YFSETQ.

The genes are TRBV5-1 and TRBJ2-3; TRBD2 aligns across 11 bases. The CDR3 covers 15 residues. Germline CDR1 reads SGHRS; CDR2 reads YFSETQ. V was pared by 5 bases and J by 6 bases, with 8 bases of the junction left unmatched. CDR3 loop: CASSSPVAGGDTQYF. Written as DNA, the CDR3 is TGCGCCAGCAGTTCCCCTGTAGCGGGAGGGGATACGCAGTATTTT.

The rearrangement joins TRBV28 to TRBJ1-1, with D possibly TRBD1 on 5 matching bases. V dropped 5 bases and J dropped 4 bases, with 20 bases sitting between them. This CDR3 is built from 16 residues. From germline, CDR1 is MDHEN and CDR2 SYDVKM. CDR3: CASSTRQGKGTTEAFF. CDR3 coding DNA: TGTGCCAGCAGTACCCGGCAGGGAAAAGGGACCACTGAAGCTTTCTTT.